The rows below give T cell receptor beta chains drawn from one sample of a study of cytomegalovirus exposure and HLA in healthy donors. Clones were sequenced by immunoSEQ multiplex PCR, and TCRdb holds only the in-frame ones, with some missing. This sample has about 82,000 clones, with around 68% found just once. Sequenced sample: PBMCs. The receptors come from a woman aged 40 to 49 in good health and CMV-seropositive. The CDR3 runs from the conserved cysteine through the conserved F or W. The D gene is left open where the match is weak. Some rows mark clone size as missing; the rest say once, few, many or name a class of expanded clone.

size | J | D | V | length | CDR3 | DNA
NA | TRBJ2-1 | NA | TRBV6-1 | 13 | CASSERRDNEQFF | TGTGCCAGCAGTGAACGGAGGGACAATGAGCAGTTCTTC
NA | TRBJ2-7 | TRBD2 | TRBV29-1 | 15 | CSVDGSGDGRYEQYF | TGCAGCGTTGATGGGAGCGGGGACGGCCGCTACGAGCAGTACTTC
NA | TRBJ1-4 | TRBD1 | TRBV11-2 | 17 | CASSLDRGTGANEKLFF | TGTGCCAGCAGCTTAGATCGCGGGACAGGGGCTAATGAAAAACTGTTTTTT
NA | TRBJ1-1 | NA | TRBV18 | 16 | CASSPSQGGVNTEAFF | TGTGCCAGCTCACCAAGCCAAGGGGGAGTAAACACTGAAGCTTTCTTT
NA | TRBJ2-7 | NA | TRBV7-2 | 13 | CASSLTGASEQYF | TGTGCCAGCAGCTTAACGGGAGCCTCCGAGCAGTACTTC
NA | TRBJ1-2 | NA | TRBV7-8 | 14 | CASSREGGVYGYTF | TGTGCCAGCAGCAGGGAGGGGGGGGTCTATGGCTACACCTTC
few | TRBJ2-1 | TRBD2 | TRBV6-6 | 13 | CATEGLAGDEQFF | TGTGCCACTGAGGGACTAGCGGGAGACGAGCAGTTCTTC
NA | TRBJ2-7 | NA | TRBV6-1 | 15 | CASSGLSGRFYEQYF | TGTGCCAGCAGTGGCCTAAGCGGCAGGTTCTACGAGCAGTACTTC
NA | TRBJ1-2 | TRBD1 | TRBV6-5 | 13 | CASSSGQGTGYTF | TGTGCCAGCAGTTCCGGACAGGGGACAGGCTACACCTTC
few | TRBJ2-3 | NA | TRBV20-1 | 11 | CSARDFDTQYF | TGCAGTGCGAGGGACTTTGATACGCAGTATTTT
few | TRBJ1-1 | TRBD1 | TRBV4-3 | 15 | CASSRDSTGGTEAFF | TGCGCCAGCAGCCGAGACAGTACAGGGGGCACTGAAGCTTTCTTT
NA | TRBJ2-5 | NA | TRBV4-2 | 16 | CASSHVGAEKEETQYF | TGTGCCAGCAGCCATGTTGGGGCCGAAAAGGAGGAGACCCAGTACTTC
NA | TRBJ1-2 | NA | TRBV6-5 | 14 | CASSYGQRGAGYTF | TGTGCCAGCAGTTACGGGCAGCGCGGGGCTGGCTACACCTTC
NA | TRBJ2-6 | NA | TRBV23-1 | 16 | CASSQSSFSGANVLTF | TGCGCCAGCAGTCAATCGTCATTCTCTGGGGCCAACGTCCTGACTTTC
NA | TRBJ1-1 | TRBD1 | TRBV5-1 | 14 | CASSWGQGDTEAFF | TGCGCCAGCAGCTGGGGACAGGGGGACACTGAAGCTTTCTTT
NA | TRBJ1-3 | NA | TRBV9 | 14 | CASQGLTSGNTIYF | TGTGCCAGCCAGGGTTTAACCTCTGGAAACACCATATATTTT
NA | TRBJ2-2 | TRBD2 | TRBV9 | 14 | CASSSRLAGGELFF | TGTGCCAGCAGCTCCCGACTAGCGGGAGGGGAGCTGTTTTTT
NA | TRBJ2-3 | NA | TRBV13 | 15 | CASSFRHGGTDTQYF | TGTGCCAGCAGCTTTCGACATGGCGGCACAGATACGCAGTATTTT
few | TRBJ2-7 | TRBD2 | TRBV10-3 | 18 | CATWPAGTSGQSSYEQYF | TGTGCCACTTGGCCTGCGGGGACTAGCGGGCAGAGCTCCTACGAGCAGTACTTC
NA | TRBJ1-1 | NA | TRBV5-4 | 15 | CASSHRQFPHPVAFF | TGTGCCAGCAGTCATAGACAGTTTCCCCACCCCGTGGCTTTCTTT
NA | TRBJ2-7 | TRBD1 | TRBV28 | 14 | CASSMGQAGYEQYF | TGTGCCAGCAGTATGGGACAGGCCGGGTACGAGCAGTACTTC
NA | TRBJ2-1 | TRBD2 | TRBV9 | 17 | CASSPPGLAGPYNEQFF | TGTGCCAGCAGCCCCCCAGGACTAGCGGGACCGTACAATGAGCAGTTCTTC
NA | TRBJ2-3 | TRBD1 | TRBV9 | 19 | CASSVEGAAPLGGTDTQYF | TGTGCCAGCAGCGTAGAGGGGGCGGCACCCCTAGGGGGTACAGATACGCAGTATTTT
NA | TRBJ2-4 | NA | TRBV30 | 11 | CAWRGQNIQYF | TGTGCCTGGAGGGGCCAAAACATTCAGTACTTC
NA | TRBJ1-2 | TRBD1 | TRBV27 | 15 | CASTYSDRVGYGYTF | TGTGCCAGCACCTACTCAGACAGGGTTGGGTATGGCTACACCTTC
NA | TRBJ1-4 | NA | TRBV5-1 | 14 | CASSFQGTNEKLFF | TGCGCCAGCAGCTTCCAGGGCACTAATGAAAAACTGTTTTTT
few | TRBJ1-1 | NA | TRBV6-1 | 12 | CASSESRGEAFF | TGTGCCAGCAGTGAAAGCCGGGGAGAAGCTTTCTTT
few | TRBJ2-3 | NA | TRBV4-3 | 13 | CASSQDSGDTQYF | TGCGCCAGCAGCCAAGATAGCGGCGATACGCAGTATTTT
NA | TRBJ2-7 | TRBD1 | TRBV7-2 | 16 | CASSPTGGGLNYEQYF | TGTGCCAGCAGCCCGACAGGGGGAGGACTTAACTACGAGCAGTACTTC
few | TRBJ2-7 | NA | TRBV5-3 | 14 | CARSCVGLASEQYF | TGTGCCAGAAGCTGTGTGGGACTGGCTTCCGAGCAGTACTTC
NA | TRBJ2-7 | TRBD1 | TRBV10-3 | 15 | CAISEGKGGKYEQYF | TGTGCCATCAGTGAGGGTAAAGGGGGCAAGTACGAGCAGTACTTC
NA | TRBJ1-2 | NA | TRBV9 | 14 | CASSVGGSNYGYTF | TGTGCCAGCAGCGTAGGCGGGTCTAACTATGGCTACACCTTC
few | TRBJ2-7 | TRBD1 | TRBV28 | 14 | CASSSGQGAKEQYF | TGTGCCAGCAGTTCGGGACAGGGGGCGAAAGAGCAGTACTTC
few | TRBJ1-1 | NA | TRBV6-5 | 14 | CASSMDTVSTEAFF | TGTGCCAGCAGTATGGACACAGTGTCGACTGAAGCTTTCTTT
NA | TRBJ1-2 | NA | TRBV30 | 13 | CAWSVGHSYGYTF | TGTGCCTGGAGTGTAGGACACAGCTATGGCTACACCTTC
NA | TRBJ1-1 | TRBD1 | TRBV28 | 14 | CASSFRQGHTEAFF | TGTGCCAGCAGTTTTAGACAGGGGCACACTGAAGCTTTCTTT
NA | TRBJ2-5 | TRBD2 | TRBV28 | 16 | CASTLGAGGGFETQYF | TGTGCCAGCACCCTTGGTGCGGGAGGTGGGTTTGAGACCCAGTACTTC
few | TRBJ1-5 | TRBD1 | TRBV6-5 | 13 | CASSNTGDQPQHF | TGTGCCAGCAGTAACACAGGGGATCAGCCCCAGCATTTT
NA | TRBJ2-7 | NA | TRBV7-6 | 13 | CASSLTVLYEQYF | TGTGCCAGCAGCTTAACGGTCCTCTACGAGCAGTACTTC
once | TRBJ2-7 | TRBD1 | TRBV18 | 15 | CASSPRDRAIYEQYF | TGTGCCAGCTCACCCCGAGACAGGGCAATATACGAGCAGTACTTC
NA | TRBJ2-1 | TRBD2 | TRBV28 | 15 | CASTFGSGRVNEQFF | TGTGCCAGCACCTTTGGTAGCGGGAGGGTAAATGAGCAGTTCTTC
NA | TRBJ2-7 | TRBD2 | TRBV13 | 19 | CASSPEIGVAGGSSYEQYF | TGTGCCAGCAGCCCCGAGATCGGAGTAGCGGGAGGTAGCTCCTACGAGCAGTACTTC
NA | TRBJ2-7 | NA | TRBV27 | 11 | CASSPFYEQYF | TGTGCCAGCAGTCCCTTCTACGAGCAGTACTTC
NA | TRBJ2-5 | NA | TRBV7-2 | 15 | CASSFGGSVQETQYF | TGTGCCAGCAGCTTTGGCGGTTCGGTTCAAGAGACCCAGTACTTC
few | TRBJ2-1 | TRBD2 | TRBV5-6 | 16 | CASSLGLSGAVREQFF | TGTGCCAGCAGCCTGGGACTAAGCGGGGCTGTCCGGGAGCAGTTCTTC
NA | TRBJ1-5 | NA | TRBV4-2 | 17 | CASSHLGGRREDQPQHF | TGTGCCAGCAGCCACCTCGGCGGAAGGCGGGAGGATCAGCCCCAGCATTTT
NA | TRBJ2-3 | TRBD1 | TRBV6-5 | 14 | CASSPDRVTDTQYF | TGTGCCAGCAGCCCCGACAGGGTGACAGATACGCAGTATTTT
NA | TRBJ2-5 | TRBD1 | TRBV6-6 | 14 | CASSWTGGKETQYF | TGTGCCAGCAGTTGGACAGGGGGCAAGGAGACCCAGTACTTC
NA | TRBJ2-2 | NA | TRBV7-6 | 17 | CASSLGERYPNTGELFF | TGTGCCAGCAGCTTAGGGGAGCGGTACCCGAACACCGGGGAGCTGTTTTTT
NA | TRBJ2-7 | TRBD1 | TRBV7-6 | 15 | CASSLEDRRYYEQYF | TGTGCCAGCAGCTTAGAGGACAGGCGTTACTACGAGCAGTACTTC
NA | TRBJ2-7 | NA | TRBV6-5 | 15 | CASRDGGGMRYEQYF | TGTGCCAGCAGAGACGGTGGCGGGATGCGCTACGAGCAGTACTTC
NA | TRBJ1-3 | NA | TRBV5-6 | 15 | CASSRRQSSGNTIYF | TGTGCCAGCAGCCGGAGACAGTCCTCTGGAAACACCATATATTTT
NA | TRBJ2-1 | NA | TRBV15 | 16 | CATSRDQGKFYNEQFF | TGTGCCACCAGCAGAGATCAGGGGAAATTTTACAATGAGCAGTTCTTC
NA | TRBJ2-3 | NA | TRBV5-1 | 15 | CASSLSAEGTDTQYF | TGCGCCAGCAGCTTGTCTGCGGAAGGCACAGATACGCAGTATTTT
NA | TRBJ1-5 | NA | TRBV18 | 14 | CASSPTGDGQPQHF | TGTGCCAGCTCACCGACAGGAGATGGTCAGCCCCAGCATTTT
NA | TRBJ1-4 | TRBD1 | TRBV5-1 | 16 | CASSRQGQGGGEKLFF | TGCGCCAGCAGCCGTCAGGGACAGGGAGGTGGTGAAAAACTGTTTTTT